These 10 T cell receptor beta chains came from one sample sequenced in a study of tumor and adjacent non-tumor tissue in lung cancer. Three rounds of nested PCR, following a modified ARM-PCR protocol, produced the TCRbeta library. TCRdb itself ran the multiplex PCR reads through MiXCR, one entry per CDR3 protein. Of roughly 120,000 distinct CDR3 sequences listed, roughly 77% were seen once; the top ten hold about 40%. This sample's RNA came from whole unsorted tissue. Sequenced input: lung tumor tissue. These receptors all stem from a woman aged 60-70 years with non-small cell lung cancer.

This clonotype has just a few counts. This could be a read error, since a much larger clone is one nucleotide away. The chain carries TRBV11-2 and TRBJ2-7; D gene ambiguous. The CDR3 length is 14 residues. Germline-derived CDR1 and CDR2 are SGHAT and FQNNGV. The CDR3 is CANSIESSVREQYF. CDR3 DNA: TGTGCCAACAGCATCGAGTCCTCTGTCAGGGAGCAGTACTTC.

This clonotype has just one count. This rearrangement joins TRBV11-2 to TRBJ2-7, with D possibly matching TRBD2 (7 bases). Per germline, CDR1 SGHAT and CDR2 FQNNGV. The CDR3 is made up of 15 amino acids. V lost 5 bases, J lost 2 bases, and 16 bases lay in between. CDR3 nucleotide sequence: TGTGCCAGCAGCCTAGTGGAGGGGGGGCCCTACGAGCAGTACTTC. Residues: CASSLVEGGPYEQYF.

The V call is TRBV11-2, the J call TRBJ1-6; TRBD1 matches 7 bases. The germline V gene encodes CDR1 SGHAT and CDR2 FQNNGV. V shed 9 bases, J shed 11 bases, and the junction held 16 bases outside the gene matches. CDR3 length equals 15 residues. The CDR3 is CASGLDIAGGTPLHF. Written as DNA, the CDR3 is TGTGCCAGTGGCTTAGATATTGCAGGGGGGACACCCCTCCACTTT. The entire variable domain, with the rest obtained from reference TRBV11-2 and TRBJ1-6, is as follows: EAGVAQSPRYKIIEKRQSVAFWCNPISGHATLYWYQQILGQGPKLLIQFQNNGVVDDSQLPKDRFSAERLKGVDSTLKIQPAKLEDSAVYLCASGLDIAGGTPLHFGNGTRLTVT.

V and J are TRBV5-1 and TRBJ2-3; 11 nucleotides match TRBD2. Germline CDR1 reads SGHRS; CDR2 reads YFSETQ. V shed 3 bases, J shed 4 bases, and the junction held 10 bases outside the gene matches. This CDR3 has 17 amino acids. This CDR3 reads CASSSELAGVGADTQYF. CDR3 in DNA: TGCGCCAGCAGCTCGGAACTAGCGGGAGTTGGAGCAGATACGCAGTATTTT.

As for this clonotype: One end of the junction is discordant with germline, which a read error may explain. The chain joins TRBV4-2 to TRBJ2-7; D is possibly TRBD1 or TRBD2 (5 bases each). CDR1 and CDR2 (germline): LGHNA, YNFKEQ. The CDR3 runs 15 residues. The DNA of the CDR3 is TGTGCTAGCAGCCAAGAGGAGGTAGGGGCTTACGAGCAGTACTTC. As protein: CASSQEEVGAYEQYF.

As for this clonotype: A much larger clone lies one base from this, so it may be a read error. The chain combines TRBV4-1 with TRBJ2-7; D is possibly TRBD2 (6 bases). This CDR3 is built from 15 residues. The germline gives CDR1 MGHRA, CDR2 YSYEKL. CDR3 sequence: CASSQGLAVSYEQCF. CDR3 sequence (DNA): TGCGCCAGCAGCCAAGGATTAGCGGTCTCCTACGAGCAGTGCTTC.

Of note for this clonotype: A much bigger clone sits one base away, suggesting this may be a read error. The chain recombines TRBV9 with TRBJ2-1; no clear D. Germline CDR1 SGDLS, CDR2 YYNGEE. The CDR3 is 12 amino acids. CDR3 in amino acids: CVSSPQSDEQFF. The CDR3 nucleotides read TGTGTCAGCAGCCCCCAGTCCGATGAGCAGTTCTTC. Variable domain in full (rest from reference TRBV9 and TRBJ2-1): DSGVTQTPKHLITATGQRVTLRCSPRSGDLSVYWYQQSLDQGLQFLIQYYNGEERAKGNILERFSAQQFPDLHSELNLSSLELGDSALYFCVSSPQSDEQFFGPGTRLTVL.

The chain is built from TRBV20-1 and TRBJ2-1, with 13 bases lining up with TRBD2. After removal of 5 bases from V and 7 bases from J, the junction contained 2 bases not matched to a gene. The CDR3 runs to 13 residues. Germline V CDR1 and CDR2: DFQATT, SNEGSKA (reference sequence). CDR3 amino acids: CSAGTSGTNEQFF. CDR3 in DNA: TGCAGTGCTGGGACTAGCGGGACGAATGAGCAGTTCTTC.

This chain joins TRBV28 and TRBJ1-1; D is uncertain. The CDR3 consists of 13 residues. V lost 5 bases, J lost 1 base, and 8 bases lay in between. The germline gives CDR1 MDHEN, CDR2 SYDVKM. This CDR3 is CASSRGRNTEAFF. CDR3 nucleotides: TGTGCCAGCAGTCGTGGGAGGAACACTGAAGCTTTCTTT.

About this clonotype itself: Mismatch with germline at one junction end may stem from a read error. This CDR3 is CASNLAGFEQYF. In DNA, the CDR3 is TGTGCCAGCAACTTGGCAGGGTTCGAACAGTACTTC. The gene calls are TRBV5-5 and TRBJ2-7; D is possibly TRBD1 (5 bases). CDR1 and CDR2 from the germline V gene are SGHKS and YYEKEE (reference sequence). This CDR3 has 12 residues.